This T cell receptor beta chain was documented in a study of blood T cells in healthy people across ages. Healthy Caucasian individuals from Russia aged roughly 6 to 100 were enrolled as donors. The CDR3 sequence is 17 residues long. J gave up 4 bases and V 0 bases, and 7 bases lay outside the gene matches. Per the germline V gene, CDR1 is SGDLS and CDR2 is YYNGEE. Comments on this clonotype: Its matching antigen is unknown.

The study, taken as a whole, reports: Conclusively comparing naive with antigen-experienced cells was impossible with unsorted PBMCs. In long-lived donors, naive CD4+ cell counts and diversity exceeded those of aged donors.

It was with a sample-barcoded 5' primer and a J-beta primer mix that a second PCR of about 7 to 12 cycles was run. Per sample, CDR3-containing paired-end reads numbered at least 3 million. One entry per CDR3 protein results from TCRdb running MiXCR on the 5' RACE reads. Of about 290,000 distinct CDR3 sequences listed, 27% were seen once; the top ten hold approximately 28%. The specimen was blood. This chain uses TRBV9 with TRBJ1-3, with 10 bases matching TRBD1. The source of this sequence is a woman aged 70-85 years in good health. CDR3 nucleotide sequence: TGTGCCAGCAGCGTAGGGGACAGGGGAGTTGGAGGAAACACCATATATTTT. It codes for CASSVGDRGVGGNTIYF.